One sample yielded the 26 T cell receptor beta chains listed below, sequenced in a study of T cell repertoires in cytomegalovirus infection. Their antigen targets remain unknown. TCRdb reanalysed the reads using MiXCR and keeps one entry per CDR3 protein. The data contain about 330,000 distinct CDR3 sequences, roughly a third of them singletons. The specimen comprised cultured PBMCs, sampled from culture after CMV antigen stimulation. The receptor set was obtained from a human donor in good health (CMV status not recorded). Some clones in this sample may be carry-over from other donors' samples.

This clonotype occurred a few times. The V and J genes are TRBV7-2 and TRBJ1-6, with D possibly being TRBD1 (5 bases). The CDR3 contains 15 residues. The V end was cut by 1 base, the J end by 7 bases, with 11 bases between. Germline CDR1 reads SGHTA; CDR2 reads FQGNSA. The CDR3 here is CASSLESGRNSPLHF. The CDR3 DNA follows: TGTGCCAGCAGCTTAGAGTCAGGGAGAAATTCACCCCTCCACTTT. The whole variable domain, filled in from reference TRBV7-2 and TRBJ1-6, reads GAGVSQSPSNKVTEKGKDVELRCDPISGHTALYWYRQSLGQGLEFLIYFQGNSAPDKSGLPSDRFSAERTGGSVSTLTIQRTQQEDSAVYLCASSLESGRNSPLHFGNGTRLTVT.

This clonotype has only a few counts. The CDR3 is CASSQIAELAKNIQYF. CDR3 bases: TGTGCCAGCAGTCAAATAGCGGAACTAGCCAAAAACATTCAGTACTTC. The rearrangement uses TRBV2 and TRBJ2-4, with a possible D match to TRBD2 (6 bases). V lost 5 bases, J lost 0 bases, and 14 bases lay in between. CDR3 length: 16 residues. Germline lookup yields CDR1 SNHLY and CDR2 FYNNEI.

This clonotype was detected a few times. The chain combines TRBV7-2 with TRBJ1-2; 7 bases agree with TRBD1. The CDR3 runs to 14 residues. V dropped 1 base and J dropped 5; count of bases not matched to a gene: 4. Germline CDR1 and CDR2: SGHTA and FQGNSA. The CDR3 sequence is CASSLGRQGYGYTF. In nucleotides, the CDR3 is TGTGCCAGCAGCTTAGGAAGACAGGGTTATGGCTACACCTTC.

The DNA of the CDR3 is TGTGCCAGCAGTATAGACAGACCTATGAACACTGAAGCTTTCTTT. Encoded protein: CASSIDRPMNTEAFF. The chain carries TRBV7-9 and TRBJ1-1; D possibly corresponds to TRBD1 (5 bases). Germline V gene data show CDR1 as SEHNR and CDR2 as FQNEAQ (reference sequence). This CDR3 is built from 15 residues. V lost 6 bases, J lost 0 bases, and 14 bases lay in between.

The CDR3 is CSALQRTGSGYTF. The CDR3 DNA reads TGCAGTGCCCTTCAACGGACAGGTAGCGGCTACACCTTC. The J gene is TRBJ1-2, the V gene TRBV20-1; TRBD1 matches 7 bases. V was pared by 6 bases and J by 8 bases, with 12 bases of the junction left unmatched. This CDR3 region has 13 residues. From germline, CDR1 is DFQATT and CDR2 SNEGSKA (reference sequence).

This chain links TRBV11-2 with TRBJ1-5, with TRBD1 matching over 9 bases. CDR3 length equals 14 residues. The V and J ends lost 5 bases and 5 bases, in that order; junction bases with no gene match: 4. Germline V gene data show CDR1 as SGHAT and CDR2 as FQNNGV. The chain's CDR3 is CASSPGTGYQPQHF. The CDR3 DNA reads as TGTGCCAGCAGCCCCGGGACAGGGTATCAGCCCCAGCATTTT.

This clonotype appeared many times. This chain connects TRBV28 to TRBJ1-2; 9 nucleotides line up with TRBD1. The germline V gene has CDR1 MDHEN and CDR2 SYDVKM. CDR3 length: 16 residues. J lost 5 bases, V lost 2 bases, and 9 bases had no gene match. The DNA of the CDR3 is TGTGCCAGCAGTTTAAGGGTGGGGACAGGGCCATATGGCTACACCTTC. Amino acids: CASSLRVGTGPYGYTF.

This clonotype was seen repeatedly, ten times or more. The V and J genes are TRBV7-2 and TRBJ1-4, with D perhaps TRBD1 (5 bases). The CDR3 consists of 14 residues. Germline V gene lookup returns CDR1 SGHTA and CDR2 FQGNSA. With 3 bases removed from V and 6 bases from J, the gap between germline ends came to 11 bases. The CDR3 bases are TGTGCCAGCAGCTTGGTTAGGGGCGATGAAAAACTGTTTTTT. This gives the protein CASSLVRGDEKLFF.

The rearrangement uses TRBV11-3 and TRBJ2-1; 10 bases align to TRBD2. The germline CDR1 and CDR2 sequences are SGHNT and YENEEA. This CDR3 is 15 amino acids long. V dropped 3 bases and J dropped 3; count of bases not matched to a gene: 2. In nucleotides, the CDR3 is TGTGCCAGCAGCTTCTCTAGCGGGGGCTACAATGAGCAGTTCTTC. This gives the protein CASSFSSGGYNEQFF.

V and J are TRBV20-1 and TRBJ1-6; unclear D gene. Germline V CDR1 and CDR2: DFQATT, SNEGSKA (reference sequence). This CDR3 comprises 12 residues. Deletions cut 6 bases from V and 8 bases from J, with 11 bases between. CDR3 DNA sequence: TGCAGTGCCAGCAGGAGGGATTCACCCCTCCACTTT. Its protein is CSASRRDSPLHF.

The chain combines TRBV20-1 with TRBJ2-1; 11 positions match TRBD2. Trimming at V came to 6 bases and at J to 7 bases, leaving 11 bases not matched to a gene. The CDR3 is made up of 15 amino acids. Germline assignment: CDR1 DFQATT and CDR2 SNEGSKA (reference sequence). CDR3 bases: TGCAGTGCGTTTCATAGCGGGAGGGCCGGGAATGAGCAGTTCTTC. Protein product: CSAFHSGRAGNEQFF.

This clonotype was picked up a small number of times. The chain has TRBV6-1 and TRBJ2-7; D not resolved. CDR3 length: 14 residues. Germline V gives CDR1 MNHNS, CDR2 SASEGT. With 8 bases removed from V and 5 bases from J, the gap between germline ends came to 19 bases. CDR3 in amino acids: CASYKSRVVDEQYF. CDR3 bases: TGTGCCAGCTATAAGTCTCGCGTTGTGGACGAGCAGTACTTC.

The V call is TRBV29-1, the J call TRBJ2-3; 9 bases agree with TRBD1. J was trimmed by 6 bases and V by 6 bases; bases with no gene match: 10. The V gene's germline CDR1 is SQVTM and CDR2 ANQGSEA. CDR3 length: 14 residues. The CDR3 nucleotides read TGCAGCGTCGCGGACAGGGGCGGGCGGGATACGCAGTATTTT. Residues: CSVADRGGRDTQYF.

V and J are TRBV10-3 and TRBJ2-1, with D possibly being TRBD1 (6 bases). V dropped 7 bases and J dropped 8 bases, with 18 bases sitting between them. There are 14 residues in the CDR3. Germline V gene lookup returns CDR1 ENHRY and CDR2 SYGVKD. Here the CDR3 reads CAITSLGGRDEQFF. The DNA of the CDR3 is TGTGCCATCACGAGCCTTGGGGGCAGGGATGAGCAGTTCTTC.

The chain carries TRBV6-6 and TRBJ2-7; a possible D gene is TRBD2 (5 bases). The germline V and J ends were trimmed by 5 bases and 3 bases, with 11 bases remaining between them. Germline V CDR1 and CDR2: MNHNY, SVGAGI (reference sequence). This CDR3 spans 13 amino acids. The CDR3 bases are TGTGCCAGCAGTCGGGGTCTCGACTACGAGCAGTACGTC. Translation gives CASSRGLDYEQYV.

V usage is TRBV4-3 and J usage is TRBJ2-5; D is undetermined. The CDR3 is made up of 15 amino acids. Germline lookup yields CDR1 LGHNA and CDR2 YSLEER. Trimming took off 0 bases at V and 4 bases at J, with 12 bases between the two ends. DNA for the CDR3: TGCGCCAGCAGCCAAGATGGTCACAGAGGAGAGACCCAGTACTTC. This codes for CASSQDGHRGETQYF.

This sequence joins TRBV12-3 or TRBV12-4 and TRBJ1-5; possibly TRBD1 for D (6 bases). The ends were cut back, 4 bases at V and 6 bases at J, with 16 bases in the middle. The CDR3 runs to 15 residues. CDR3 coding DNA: TGTGCCAGCAGTTCACTCCCAGGGGCGGGTCAGCCCCAGCATTTT. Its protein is CASSSLPGAGQPQHF.

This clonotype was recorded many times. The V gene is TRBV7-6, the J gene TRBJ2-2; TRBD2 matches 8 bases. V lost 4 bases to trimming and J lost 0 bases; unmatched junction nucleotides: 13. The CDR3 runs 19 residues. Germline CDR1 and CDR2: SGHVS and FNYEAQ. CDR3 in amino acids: CASSSPREGPDANTGELFF. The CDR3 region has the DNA TGTGCCAGCAGCTCCCCCCGGGAGGGGCCGGACGCGAACACCGGGGAGCTGTTTTTT.

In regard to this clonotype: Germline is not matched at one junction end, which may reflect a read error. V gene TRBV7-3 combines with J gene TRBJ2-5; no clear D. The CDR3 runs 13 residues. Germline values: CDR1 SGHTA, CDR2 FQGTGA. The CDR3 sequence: CASSFGPQQTQYF. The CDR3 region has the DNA TGTGCCAGCAGCTTTGGACCCCAACAGACCCAGTACTTC. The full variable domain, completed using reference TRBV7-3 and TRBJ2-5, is GAGVSQTPSNKVTEKGKYVELRCDPISGHTALYWYRQSLGQGPEFLIYFQGTGAADDSGLPNDRFFAVRPEGSVSTLKIQRTERGDSAVYLCASSFGPQQTQYFGPGTRLLVL.

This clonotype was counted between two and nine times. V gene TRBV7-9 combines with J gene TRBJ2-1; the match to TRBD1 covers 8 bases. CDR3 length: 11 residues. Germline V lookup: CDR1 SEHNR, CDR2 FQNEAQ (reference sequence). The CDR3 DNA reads TGTGTTGGACAGGGTGGCGATGAGCAGTTCTTC. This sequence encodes CVGQGGDEQFF.

The CDR3 DNA sequence: TGTGCCAGCAGACCAGCTGGTAGCGGGAGCGAGTACGTC. Its translation is CASRPAGSGSEYV. This chain uses TRBV11-2 with TRBJ2-7, with 9 nucleotides matching TRBD2. V trimming: 6 bases; J trimming: 11 bases; junction bases outside the gene matches: 11. Per germline, CDR1 SGHAT and CDR2 FQNNGV. This CDR3 comprises 13 residues.

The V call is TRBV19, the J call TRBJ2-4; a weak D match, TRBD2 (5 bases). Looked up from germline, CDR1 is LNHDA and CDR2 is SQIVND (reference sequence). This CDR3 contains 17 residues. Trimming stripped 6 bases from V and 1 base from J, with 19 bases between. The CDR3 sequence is CASRPMGRELAKNIQYF. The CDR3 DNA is TGTGCCAGTAGGCCCATGGGAAGGGAGTTGGCCAAAAACATTCAGTACTTC.

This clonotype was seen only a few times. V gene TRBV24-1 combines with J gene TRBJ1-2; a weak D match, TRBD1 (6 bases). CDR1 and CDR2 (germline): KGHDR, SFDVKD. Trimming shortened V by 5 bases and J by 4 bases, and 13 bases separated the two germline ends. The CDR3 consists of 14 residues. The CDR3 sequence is CATSGQGFVYGYTF. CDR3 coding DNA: TGTGCCACCAGTGGTCAGGGGTTTGTCTATGGCTACACCTTC.

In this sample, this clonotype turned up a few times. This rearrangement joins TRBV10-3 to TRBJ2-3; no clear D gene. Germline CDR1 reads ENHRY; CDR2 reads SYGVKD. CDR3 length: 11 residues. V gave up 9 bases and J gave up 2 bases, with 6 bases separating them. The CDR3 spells CAIRNTDTQYF. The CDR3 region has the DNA TGTGCCATAAGAAACACAGATACGCAGTATTTT.

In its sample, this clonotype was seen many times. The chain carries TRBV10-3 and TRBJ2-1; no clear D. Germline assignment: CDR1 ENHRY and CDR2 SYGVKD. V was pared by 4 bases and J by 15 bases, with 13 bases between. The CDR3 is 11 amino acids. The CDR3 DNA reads TGTGCCATCAGTGTTTATGGAATTCGGTTCTTC. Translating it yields CAISVYGIRFF.

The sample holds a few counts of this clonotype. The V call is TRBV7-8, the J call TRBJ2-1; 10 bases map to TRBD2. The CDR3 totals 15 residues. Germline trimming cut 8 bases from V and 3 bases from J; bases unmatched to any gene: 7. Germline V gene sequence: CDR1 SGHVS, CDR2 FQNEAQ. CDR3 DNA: TGTGCCAGCGTCCTAGCGGGAGTCCTCTACAATGAGCAGTTCTTC. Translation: CASVLAGVLYNEQFF.